These 15 T cell receptor beta chains share one sample of origin, sequenced in a study of identifying expanded T cells in peripheral blood. Profiled with immunoSEQ multiplex PCR; TCRdb holds only in-frame clones, not every one. The sample carries approximately 110,000 clones, around 89% recorded once. Sample: blood. These receptor sequences come from a person between 18 and 75 years old in good health.

The CDR3 here is CASSQVRLASVPGGRYNEQFF. For the CDR3, the DNA is TGTGCCAGCAGCCAAGTAAGGCTGGCTAGCGTTCCCGGGGGCCGTTACAATGAGCAGTTCTTC. The chain carries TRBV14 and TRBJ2-1; D might be TRBD1 or TRBD2, each matching 6 bases. The germline CDR1 and CDR2 sequences are SGHDN and FVKESK. The CDR3 totals 21 residues. The V and J ends lost 1 base and 4 bases respectively, with 29 bases between them.

V is TRBV15 and J is TRBJ2-2; no reliable D call. Trimming removed 5 bases from V and 1 base from J, with 11 bases in between. Germline CDR1 reads LNHNV; CDR2 reads YYDKDF (reference sequence). The CDR3 runs 15 residues. In DNA form, the CDR3 reads TGTGCCACCAGCTCTAGGACGGGGAACACCGGGGAGCTGTTTTTT. Amino acid sequence: CATSSRTGNTGELFF. Variable domain in full (rest from reference TRBV15 and TRBJ2-2): DAMVIQNPRYQVTQFGKPVTLSCSQTLNHNVMYWYQQKSSQAPKLLFHYYDKDFNNEADTPDNFQSRRPNTSFCFLDIRSPGLGDTAMYLCATSSRTGNTGELFFGEGSRLTVL.

Of note for this clone: This sample includes further DNA sequences coding for the same CDR3. The J gene is TRBJ2-2, the V gene TRBV5-4; unclear D gene. The germline V gene encodes CDR1 SGHNT and CDR2 YYREEE (reference sequence). This CDR3 contains 13 residues. Between the trimmed V and J ends, which lost 0 bases and 5 bases, there was a span of 5 bases. The CDR3 nucleotides read TGTGCCAGCAGCTTGGGGGGTACCGGGGAGCTGTTTTTT. Translation gives CASSLGGTGELFF. Together with reference TRBV5-4 and TRBJ2-2, the CDR3 gives the full variable domain: ETGVTQSPTHLIKTRGQQVTLRCSSQSGHNTVSWYQQALGQGPQFIFQYYREEENGRGNFPPRFSGLQFPNYSSELNVNALELDDSALYLCASSLGGTGELFFGEGSRLTVL.

The chain employs TRBV27 and TRBJ2-7, with 7 bases aligning to TRBD1. Germline loops: CDR1 MNHEY, CDR2 SMNVEV (reference sequence). The CDR3 sequence is 13 residues long. V shed 5 bases and J 6 bases; nucleotides not matched to a gene: 7. The CDR3: CASSTTGFSEQYF. CDR3 DNA sequence: TGTGCCAGCAGTACGACAGGGTTTTCCGAGCAGTACTTC.

The chain recombines TRBV6-5 with TRBJ2-7, with 7 bases fitting TRBD2. CDR1 is MNHEY, CDR2 SVGAGI, per germline. This CDR3 has 16 residues. With V trimmed by 0 bases and J by 1 base, 6 bases remained unmatched. CDR3 residues: CASSYSVGGGSYEQYF. In DNA, the CDR3 is TGTGCCAGCAGTTACTCGGTGGGCGGGGGATCCTACGAGCAGTACTTC.

The chain is built from TRBV5-1 and TRBJ2-7; D unresolved. Germline V gene sequence: CDR1 SGHRS, CDR2 YFSETQ. Trimming pared 5 bases from V and 1 base from J, leaving 7 bases between. CDR3 size: 12 residues. The CDR3 region has the DNA TGCGCCAGCAGAAGCGATTCCTACGAGCAGTACTTC. This translates into CASRSDSYEQYF.

V is TRBV4-2 and J is TRBJ2-7; 10 bases fit TRBD1. V shed 4 bases and J 5 bases; nucleotides not matched to a gene: 11. The CDR3 consists of 16 residues. Germline V gene data show CDR1 as LGHNA and CDR2 as YNFKEQ. The CDR3 is CASSLEIGTGVNEQYF. The CDR3 nucleotides read TGTGCCAGCAGCCTAGAGATCGGGACAGGGGTAAACGAGCAGTACTTC.

The chain couples TRBV9 to TRBJ2-7; 9 nucleotides align to TRBD1. Trimming cost V 3 bases and J 6 bases; bases outside gene matches: 7. Per the germline V gene, CDR1 is SGDLS and CDR2 is YYNGEE. This CDR3 has 14 amino acids. The CDR3 nucleotides are TGTGCCAGCAGCGCGACAGGGGGTTCTGCCGAGCAGTACTTC. The encoded protein is CASSATGGSAEQYF. Full variable domain (outside the CDR3, taken from reference TRBV9 and TRBJ2-7): DSGVTQTPKHLITATGQRVTLRCSPRSGDLSVYWYQQSLDQGLQFLIQYYNGEERAKGNILERFSAQQFPDLHSELNLSSLELGDSALYFCASSATGGSAEQYFGPGTRLTVT.

This clone was picked up a small number of times. The chain links TRBV6-5 to TRBJ1-2; D gene unclear. Trimming took 6 bases from V and 1 from J, leaving 15 bases between them. The CDR3 has 15 residues. Germline CDR1 MNHEY, CDR2 SVGAGI. CDR3 sequence reads: CASRGVGEFNYGYTF. In nucleotides, the CDR3 is TGTGCCAGCAGGGGCGTTGGGGAATTTAACTATGGCTACACCTTC.

The chain employs TRBV7-2 and TRBJ2-3; TRBD2 is a possible D gene (6 bases). The CDR3 length is 13 residues. Germline V lookup: CDR1 SGHTA, CDR2 FQGNSA. V gave up 2 bases and J gave up 4 bases, with 7 bases separating them. The DNA of the CDR3 is TGTGCCAGCAGCTTATGGGGGGCAGATACGCAGTATTTT. This translates into CASSLWGADTQYF. Full variable domain (outside the CDR3, taken from reference TRBV7-2 and TRBJ2-3): GAGVSQSPSNKVTEKGKDVELRCDPISGHTALYWYRQSLGQGLEFLIYFQGNSAPDKSGLPSDRFSAERTGGSVSTLTIQRTQQEDSAVYLCASSLWGADTQYFGPGTRLTVL.

V gene TRBV19 combines with J gene TRBJ2-3, with TRBD1 as a possible D gene (6 bases). The V end lost 4 bases, the J end lost 0 bases, and 11 bases lay between the germline ends. The germline gives CDR1 LNHDA, CDR2 SQIVND (reference sequence). CDR3 length: 15 residues. Here the CDR3 DNA reads TGTGCCAGTAGTACGGACAGCTCAAGCACAGATACGCAGTATTTT. Amino acid sequence: CASSTDSSSTDTQYF.

The chain is built from TRBV7-2 and TRBJ2-1; D unclear. The V and J ends lost 5 bases and 6 bases respectively, with 14 bases between them. CDR1 and CDR2 (germline): SGHTA, FQGNSA. The CDR3 is 14 amino acids. The DNA of the CDR3 is TGTGCCAGCAGCCCCCTGGCCGTCAGCAATGAGCAGTTCTTC. This translates into CASSPLAVSNEQFF.

V is TRBV27 and J is TRBJ1-5; D not certain. The V gene lost 5 bases and the J gene lost 3 bases, with 11 bases spanning the gap. Germline CDR1 reads MNHEY; CDR2 reads SMNVEV (reference sequence). The CDR3 runs 14 residues. The CDR3 loop is CASSVGYTNQPQHF. The CDR3 nucleotides read TGTGCCAGCAGTGTTGGATATACCAATCAGCCCCAGCATTTT.

The chain recombines TRBV9 with TRBJ2-2, with TRBD2 identical over 9 bases. Germline assignment: CDR1 SGDLS and CDR2 YYNGEE. The junction had 5 bases not matched to a gene; V was cut back by 4 bases and J by 1 base. The CDR3 runs 16 residues. In nucleotides, the CDR3 is TGTGCCAGCAGCCCACAACTAGCGGGGAACACCGGGGAGCTGTTTTTT. Translating gives CASSPQLAGNTGELFF.

The rearrangement links TRBV9 to TRBJ1-1; no reliable D call. V was clipped by 3 bases and J by 2 bases, with 8 bases between them. CDR1 is SGDLS, CDR2 YYNGEE, per germline. The CDR3 contains 13 residues. The CDR3 bases are TGTGCCAGCAGCGGCCGGGGAAACACTGAAGCTTTCTTT. This encodes CASSGRGNTEAFF.